This T cell receptor beta chain was identified in a study of T cell responses to AZD1222 COVID-19 vaccine. Study-wide results and caveats: None of the repertoires were sampled until the peak T cell response had passed.

This clone showed up just once. Antigen specificity is unknown. Germline V gives CDR1 SNHLY, CDR2 FYNNEI. The CDR3 contains 12 residues. V lost 8 bases, J lost 0 bases, and 5 bases lay in between. The repertoire was sequenced with immunoSEQ multiplex PCR; TCRdb's copy has only in-frame clones and lacks some. The sample holds 100,000 to 150,000 clones; 90% are singletons and the top ten take less than 9%. This clonotype was obtained from an adult in good health. This specimen consisted of peripheral blood, obtained on day 0 of AZD1222 vaccination. V is TRBV2 and J is TRBJ1-5; D unresolved. The CDR3 loop reads CASQYSNQPQHF. The CDR3 bases are TGTGCCAGCCAATATAGCAATCAGCCCCAGCATTTT.